This record covers a single T cell receptor (beta chain). Donors had nominal health at sampling but likely had unrecorded immune exposures. Use of 60 Vbeta and 13 Jbeta primers characterized the PCR. The protocol was immunoSEQ multiplex PCR, while the TCRdb copy is restricted to in-frame clones and leaves out a portion. The sample lists 190,000 or so clones, under 85% seen once, with over 1.5% in the top ten. This sample was included in a study of cytomegalovirus exposure and HLA in healthy donors. This CDR3 is 14 amino acids long. Per the germline V gene, CDR1 is SGHVS and CDR2 is FQNEAQ. V was clipped by 5 bases and J by 5 bases, with 15 bases between them.

V and J are TRBV7-8 and TRBJ2-5; maybe TRBD2 (5 bases). The receptor's source is a man in his forties or fifties in good health and CMV-seronegative. Sequencing was performed on PBMCs. CDR3 region: CASSGGRGWETQYF. DNA of the CDR3: TGTGCCAGCAGCGGAGGACGGGGTTGGGAGACCCAGTACTTC.